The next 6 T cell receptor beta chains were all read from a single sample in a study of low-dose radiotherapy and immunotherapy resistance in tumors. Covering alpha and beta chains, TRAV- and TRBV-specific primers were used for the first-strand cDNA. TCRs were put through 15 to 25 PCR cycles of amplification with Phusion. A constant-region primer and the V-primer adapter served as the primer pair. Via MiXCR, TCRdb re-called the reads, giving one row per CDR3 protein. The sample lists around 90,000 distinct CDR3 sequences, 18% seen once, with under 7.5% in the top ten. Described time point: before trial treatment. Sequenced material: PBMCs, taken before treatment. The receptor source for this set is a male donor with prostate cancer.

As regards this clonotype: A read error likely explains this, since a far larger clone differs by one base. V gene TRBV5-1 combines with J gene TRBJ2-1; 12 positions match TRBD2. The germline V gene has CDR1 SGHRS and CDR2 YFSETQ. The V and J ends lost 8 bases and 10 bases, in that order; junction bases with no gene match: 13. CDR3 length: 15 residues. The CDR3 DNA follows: TGCGCCAGTCGAGAAAGGACTAGCGGGGCTTACGAGCAGTTCTTC. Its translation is CASRERTSGAYEQFF.

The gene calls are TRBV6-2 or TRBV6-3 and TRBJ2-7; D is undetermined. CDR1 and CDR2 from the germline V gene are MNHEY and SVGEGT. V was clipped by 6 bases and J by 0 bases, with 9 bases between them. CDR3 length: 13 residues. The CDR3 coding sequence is TGTGCCAGCAGACCAACAGCCTCCTACGAGCAGTACTTC. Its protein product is CASRPTASYEQYF.

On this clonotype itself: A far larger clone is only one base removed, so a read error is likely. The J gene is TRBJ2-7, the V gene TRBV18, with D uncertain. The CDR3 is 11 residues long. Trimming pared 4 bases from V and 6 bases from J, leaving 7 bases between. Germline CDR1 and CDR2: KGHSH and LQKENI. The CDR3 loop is CASSRAFEQYF. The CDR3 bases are TGTGCCAGCTCACGCGCGTTCGAGCAGTACTTC.

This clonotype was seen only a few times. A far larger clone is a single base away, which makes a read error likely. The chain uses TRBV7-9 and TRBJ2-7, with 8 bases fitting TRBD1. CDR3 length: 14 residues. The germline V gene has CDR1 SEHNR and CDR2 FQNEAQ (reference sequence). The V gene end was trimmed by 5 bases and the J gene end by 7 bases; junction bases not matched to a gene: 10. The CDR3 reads CASSLTQGDNEQYF. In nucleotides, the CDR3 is TGTGCCAGCAGCCTGACACAGGGGGACAATGAGCAGTACTTC.

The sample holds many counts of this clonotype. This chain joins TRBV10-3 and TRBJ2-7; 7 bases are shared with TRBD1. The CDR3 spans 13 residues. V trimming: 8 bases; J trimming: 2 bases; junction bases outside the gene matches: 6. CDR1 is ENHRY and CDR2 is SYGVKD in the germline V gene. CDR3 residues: CAIAGQEAYEQYF. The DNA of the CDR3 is TGTGCCATCGCCGGACAGGAAGCCTACGAGCAGTACTTC.

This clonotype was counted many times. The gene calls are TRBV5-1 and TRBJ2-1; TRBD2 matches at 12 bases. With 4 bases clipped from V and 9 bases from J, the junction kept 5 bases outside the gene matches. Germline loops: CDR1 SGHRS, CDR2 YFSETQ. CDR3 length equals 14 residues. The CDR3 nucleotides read TGCGCCAGCAGCCCGACTAGCGGGAGCCTTGAGCAGTTCTTC. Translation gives CASSPTSGSLEQFF.